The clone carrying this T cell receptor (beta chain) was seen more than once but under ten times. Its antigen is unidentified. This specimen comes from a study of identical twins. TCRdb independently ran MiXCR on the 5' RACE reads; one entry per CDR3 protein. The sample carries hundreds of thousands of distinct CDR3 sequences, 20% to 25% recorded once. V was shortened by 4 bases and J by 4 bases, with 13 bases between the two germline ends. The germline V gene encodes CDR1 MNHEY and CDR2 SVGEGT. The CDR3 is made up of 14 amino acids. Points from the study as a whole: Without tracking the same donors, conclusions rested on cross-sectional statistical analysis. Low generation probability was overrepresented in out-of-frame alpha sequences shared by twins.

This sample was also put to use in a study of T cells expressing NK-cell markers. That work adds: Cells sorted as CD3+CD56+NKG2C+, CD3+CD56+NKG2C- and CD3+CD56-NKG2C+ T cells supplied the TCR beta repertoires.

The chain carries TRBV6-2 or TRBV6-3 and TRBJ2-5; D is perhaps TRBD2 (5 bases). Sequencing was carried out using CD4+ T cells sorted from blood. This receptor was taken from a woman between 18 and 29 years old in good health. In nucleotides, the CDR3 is TGTGCCAGCAGTTTCGGGAACGGAGGAGAGACCCAGTACTTC. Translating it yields CASSFGNGGETQYF.